The 18 T cell receptor beta chains below all came from one sample that was sequenced in a study of shared clonotypes between healthy human individuals. Only in-frame clones appear in the TCRdb table, and some are missing; sequencing was by immunoSEQ multiplex PCR. Altogether around 500,000 clones are present, roughly 77% being singletons, with the ten largest covering 13%. Material: PBMCs. These receptors all stem from a middle-aged woman in good health. Some clones in this sample may be carry-over from other donors' samples.

This chain joins TRBV5-6 and TRBJ2-3, with 8 bases identical to TRBD2. This CDR3 contains 15 residues. Trimming took 0 bases from V and 5 from J; bases not matched to a gene: 5. CDR1 is SGHDT and CDR2 is YYEEEE in the germline V gene. The DNA for the CDR3 is TGTGCCAGCAGCTTGGAGAGCGGGAGACGAGATACGCAGTATTTT. As protein: CASSLESGRRDTQYF.

The J gene is TRBJ1-1, the V gene TRBV25-1, with TRBD1 as a possible D gene (6 bases). V lost 4 bases and J lost 0, with 18 bases in between. The CDR3 spans 17 residues. Germline-derived CDR1 and CDR2 are MGHDK and SYGVNS. DNA for the CDR3: TGTGCCAGCAGTGCGAACGATGGGGGCCTGTTGAACACTGAAGCTTTCTTT. Translating it yields CASSANDGGLLNTEAFF.

The chain employs TRBV30 and TRBJ2-5; D is undetermined. Germline values: CDR1 GTSNPN, CDR2 SVGIG (reference sequence). V dropped 2 bases and J dropped 2 bases, with 9 bases sitting between them. The CDR3 is 13 amino acids. In DNA form, the CDR3 reads TGTGCCTGGAGTATGGCGCTTCAAGAGACCCAGTACTTC. Translated: CAWSMALQETQYF.

The V gene is TRBV2, the J gene TRBJ2-2; D perhaps matches TRBD1 (5 bases). Germline V gene data show CDR1 as SNHLY and CDR2 as FYNNEI. With 6 bases removed from V and 6 bases from J, the gap between germline ends came to 8 bases. CDR3 length: 12 residues. As DNA, the CDR3 is TGTGCCAGCAGCCAGGGTCCCGGGGAGCTGTTTTTT. Residues: CASSQGPGELFF.

The chain has TRBV9 and TRBJ2-1, with 9 bases lining up with TRBD2. V lost 0 bases, J lost 12 bases, and 7 bases stayed unmatched. CDR3 length: 14 amino acids. Germline values: CDR1 SGDLS, CDR2 YYNGEE. CDR3 DNA sequence: TGTGCCAGCAGCGTAGTCGGTAGCGGGAGAGGGCAGTTCTTC. Residues: CASSVVGSGRGQFF.

J is TRBJ2-1 and V is TRBV5-6, with no clear D. Trimming cost V 6 bases and J 4 bases, with 20 bases left between them. CDR1 is SGHDT, CDR2 YYEEEE, per germline. The CDR3 covers 16 residues. The CDR3 region has the DNA TGTGCCAGCACCCTGGTTGGCCAGGCCTATTACAATGAGCAGTTCTTC. As protein: CASTLVGQAYYNEQFF.

The table lists this clone with a few counts. J is TRBJ1-4 and V is TRBV28; no definite D call. With 3 bases removed from V and 2 bases from J, the gap between germline ends came to 7 bases. CDR3 size: 14 residues. Germline V gene lookup returns CDR1 MDHEN and CDR2 SYDVKM. The CDR3 DNA reads as TGTGCCAGCAGTTTTACAGACACTAATGAAAAACTGTTTTTT. Its translation is CASSFTDTNEKLFF. Filled out from reference TRBV28 and TRBJ1-4, the complete variable domain reads DVKVTQSSRYLVKRTGEKVFLECVQDMDHENMFWYRQDPGLGLRLIYFSYDVKMKEKGDIPEGYSVSREKKERFSLILESASTNQTSMYLCASSFTDTNEKLFFGSGTQLSVL.

The chain combines TRBV28 with TRBJ1-3; TRBD1 might be the D (6 bases). Germline V gene sequence: CDR1 MDHEN, CDR2 SYDVKM. The CDR3 has 14 amino acids. V was trimmed by 7 bases and J by 0 bases, leaving 10 bases between them. CDR3 residues: CASISDSSGNTIYF. The CDR3 nucleotides read TGTGCCAGCATCTCGGACAGCTCTGGAAACACCATATATTTT.

This sequence joins TRBV7-9 and TRBJ2-3; TRBD2 matches at 10 bases. With 3 bases clipped from V and 6 bases from J, the junction kept 9 bases outside the gene matches. This CDR3 spans 16 amino acids. Germline CDR1 reads SEHNR; CDR2 reads FQNEAQ (reference sequence). CDR3 amino acids: CASSFAAGGLGDTQYF. The CDR3 DNA is TGTGCCAGCAGCTTTGCAGCGGGAGGGTTGGGGGATACGCAGTATTTT.

Notes on this clone: Germline and junction disagree at one end, which may indicate a read error. The CDR3 nucleotides read TGTGCCCGCAGTCCCCGGTCCCGGAACACTGAAGCTTTCTTT. This translates into CARSPRSRNTEAFF. V is TRBV6-5 and J is TRBJ1-1; D remains unclear. Germline V lookup: CDR1 MNHEY, CDR2 SVGAGI. The CDR3 extends over 14 amino acids.

This rearrangement joins TRBV7-8 to TRBJ1-4; 9 bases align to TRBD1. Germline trimming cut 1 base from V and 8 bases from J; bases unmatched to any gene: 8. CDR1 and CDR2 from the germline V gene are SGHVS and FQNEAQ. The CDR3 is 16 amino acids. CDR3 in amino acids: CASSLVRGTGREKLFF. The CDR3 nucleotides read TGTGCCAGCAGCTTAGTCAGGGGGACAGGGAGGGAAAAACTGTTTTTT.

This clone was detected many times. The rearrangement uses TRBV28 and TRBJ2-5, with D perhaps matching TRBD2 (5 bases). The germline V and J ends were trimmed by 8 bases and 11 bases, with 21 bases remaining between them. Germline V gene lookup returns CDR1 MDHEN and CDR2 SYDVKM. The CDR3 contains 13 residues. CDR3 residues: CASQTRVEEEQYF. The CDR3 DNA sequence: TGTGCCAGCCAGACGCGGGTAGAGGAAGAGCAGTACTTC.

The chain combines TRBV5-1 with TRBJ2-5; TRBD1 aligns across 7 bases. Trimming removed 0 bases from V and 2 bases from J; junction bases left unmatched: 4. Germline V gene lookup returns CDR1 SGHRS and CDR2 YFSETQ. The length of the CDR3 is 15 residues. Here the CDR3 reads CASSLGGTEQETQYF. The CDR3 nucleotides read TGCGCCAGCAGCTTGGGGGGGACAGAACAAGAGACCCAGTACTTC.

The chain is built from TRBV18 and TRBJ2-7, with D possibly called TRBD1 or TRBD2 (5 bases each). CDR1 and CDR2 (germline): KGHSH, LQKENI. The CDR3 is made up of 14 amino acids. Deletions cut 3 bases from V and 6 bases from J, with 15 bases between. CDR3 nucleotide sequence: TGTGCCAGCTCACCGTCATCGGGGCCGGGCGAGCAGTACTTC. It translates to CASSPSSGPGEQYF.

The chain carries TRBV7-9 and TRBJ1-1, with D perhaps matching TRBD1 (5 bases). In germline, CDR1 is SEHNR, CDR2 FQNEAQ (reference sequence). The ends were cut back, 3 bases at V and 8 bases at J, with 13 bases in the middle. CDR3 size: 13 residues. CDR3 sequence reads: CASSFQTRGEAFF. DNA for the CDR3: TGTGCCAGCAGCTTCCAGACGCGGGGGGAAGCTTTCTTT.

This clone was counted a few times. J is TRBJ2-7 and V is TRBV5-6; D is uncertain. In germline, CDR1 is SGHDT, CDR2 YYEEEE. The CDR3 is 13 amino acids. With 4 bases removed from V and 2 bases from J, the gap between germline ends came to 10 bases. CDR3 DNA: TGTGCCAGCAGCGAACGGACGACCTACGAGCAGTACTTC. The encoded protein is CASSERTTYEQYF.

The V gene is TRBV7-2, the J gene TRBJ2-1; D may be TRBD2 (6 bases). V was clipped by 7 bases and J by 6 bases, with 22 bases between them. The CDR3 has 16 amino acids. CDR1 is SGHTA and CDR2 is FQGNSA in the germline V gene. CDR3 sequence: CASTPTGRGSGNEQFF. DNA of the CDR3: TGTGCCAGCACCCCTACGGGACGGGGGTCGGGCAATGAGCAGTTCTTC.

This clone is a singleton in its sample. The chain is built from TRBV5-1 and TRBJ1-1; tentatively, D is TRBD1 (6 bases). The CDR3 has 15 residues. The germline V and J ends were trimmed by 6 bases and 3 bases, with 18 bases remaining between them. Germline CDR1 is SGHRS and CDR2 is YFSETQ. The CDR3 nucleotides are TGCGCCAGCAAGCGGACAGAGCAGCGTGACACTGAAGCTTTCTTT. It yields the protein CASKRTEQRDTEAFF.